This TCR beta chain comes out of a study of T cells in Graves' hyperthyroidism and ophthalmopathy. Ophthalmopathy patients all had a Clinical Activity Score of at least 3, a NOSPECS grade of at least 4 and disease under 3 months old. This CDR3 contains 15 residues. Unmatched junction bases numbered 11, after V lost 7 bases and J lost 5 bases. CDR1 is SNHLY and CDR2 is FYNNEI in the germline V gene. This clonotype has ten or more counts. The antigen remains unidentified. Study outcomes and limitations: Before onset, ophthalmopathy was predicted by the model a median about six months earlier.

Amplification yielded TCR beta CDR3 regions, with RNA transcripts as the source. HTBI primers drove first-round RT-PCR of the TCR CDR3. TCRdb processed the multiplex PCR reads anew with MiXCR; each CDR3 protein has one entry. Among about 300,000 distinct CDR3 sequences listed, around 20% were seen once. Sequencing used blood. The chain employs TRBV2 and TRBJ2-1; TRBD1 agrees at 7 bases. This sequence originates from a man aged 50 to 59 with Graves' ophthalmopathy. CDR3 in DNA: TGTGCCAGCAAGGACGTCAGGGGGAAGGACAATGAGCAGTTCTTC. This sequence encodes CASKDVRGKDNEQFF.